The present entry profiles one TCR beta chain with its context. This record belongs to a study of blood T cell repertoires in COVID-19. Turning to the study itself: Nucleic acid was either cDNA or gDNA, and it came from T cells, B-cell-depleted T cells, or PBMCs.

As originally analysed: The assay estimated nucleated cells by amplifying reference gene primers. TCRdb keeps only in-frame clones here, not all; method: immunoSEQ multiplex PCR. D and trimming come from the DNA, and the V and J calls and clone size come from that table. The table lists tens of thousands of clones, 80% to 90% of them singletons, with around 5% in the top ten. Looked up from germline, CDR1 is MNHNY and CDR2 is SVGAGI (reference sequence). CDR3 length: 15 residues. V was pared by 6 bases and J by 1 base, with 2 bases of the junction left unmatched. The sample comprised peripheral blood. This rearrangement joins TRBV6-6 to TRBJ2-2, with TRBD2 matching 10 bases. The sequence was collected from a woman over 75 with acute or convalescent COVID-19. CDR3 amino acids: CASRKRGGNTGELFF. DNA for the CDR3: TGTGCCAGCAGAAAGCGGGGGGGGAACACCGGGGAGCTGTTTTTT.